This record looks at one TCR beta chain sequence and its context. Germline values: CDR1 SGDLS, CDR2 YYNGEE. CDR3 length equals 15 residues. V trimming: 0 bases; J trimming: 3 bases; junction bases outside the gene matches: 5. This sample was taken from a study of shared clonotypes between healthy human individuals. Here immunoSEQ multiplex PCR was the method, and the copy in TCRdb shows in-frame clones only, minus some. The table records hundreds of thousands of clones, approximately 79% of them present only once. The sample consisted of memory CD4+ T cells sorted from blood. Subset in this sample: CD45RA-negative fraction. V and J are TRBV9 and TRBJ2-7, with TRBD2 identical over 8 bases. The receptor's source is a woman aged 30 to 39 in good health. As DNA, the CDR3 is TGTGCCAGCAGCGTAGGGGGAGCGGGAGACTACGAGCAGTACTTC. It codes for CASSVGGAGDYEQYF.